This is a list of T cell receptor beta chains from one sample in a study of blood T cell repertoires in COVID-19. The data were produced by immunoSEQ multiplex PCR, yet TCRdb's version contains in-frame clones alone and is incomplete. The repertoire has approximately 13,000 clones, approximately 87% of them found once; the top ten carry over 15%. The material sequenced was peripheral blood. The source of these receptors is a man in his forties with active or convalescent COVID-19. Both conserved end residues are part of each CDR3. The D gene is left open where the match is weak. A row's size may be missing; if present it is once, few, many or a size class.

clone_size j_call d_call v_call cdr3_aa cdr3_nt
- TRBJ2-3 - TRBV3-1/TRBV3-2 CASSLSTDTQYF TGTGCCAGCAGTCTCAGCACAGATACGCAGTATTTT
- TRBJ1-5 - TRBV7-2 CASSLLQGNQPQHF TGTGCCAGCAGCCTCCTACAGGGCAATCAGCCCCAGCATTTT
- TRBJ1-5 - TRBV2 CASSPQGNSNQPQHF TGTGCCAGCAGCCCACAGGGAAATAGCAATCAGCCCCAGCATTTT
hyperexpanded TRBJ1-5 - TRBV19 CASSIRTGPNQPQHF TGTGCCAGTAGTATCAGAACAGGGCCGAATCAGCCCCAGCATTTT
- TRBJ1-4 TRBD1 TRBV4-2 CASSPGQGDEKLFF TGTGCCAGCAGCCCGGGACAGGGTGATGAAAAACTGTTTTTT
- TRBJ2-2 - TRBV29-1 CSVKRLYDANTGELFF TGCAGCGTTAAAAGACTTTACGACGCGAACACCGGGGAGCTGTTTTTT
- TRBJ2-3 - TRBV6-2/TRBV6-3 CASSYTGSTDTQYF TGTGCCAGCAGTTATACGGGAAGCACAGATACGCAGTATTTT
few TRBJ1-2 TRBD1 TRBV6-5 CASSYGQGAVYGYTF TGTGCCAGCAGTTACGGACAGGGGGCAGTCTATGGCTACACCTTC
- TRBJ2-1 TRBD1 TRBV12-3/TRBV12-4 CASSSTGYNEQFF TGTGCCAGCAGTTCGACAGGGTACAATGAGCAGTTCTTC
- TRBJ2-2 - TRBV6-4 CASRDSSNTGELFF TGTGCCAGCCGAGACAGTTCGAACACCGGGGAGCTGTTTTTT
- TRBJ1-2 TRBD1 TRBV3-1/TRBV3-2 CASSQGGQDLSDGYTF TGTGCCAGCAGCCAGGGTGGACAGGATTTAAGCGATGGCTACACCTTC
- TRBJ2-7 - TRBV3-1/TRBV3-2 CASSPGSQTYEQYF TGTGCCAGCAGCCCCGGGAGCCAAACCTACGAGCAGTACTTC
- TRBJ1-1 - TRBV27 CASSPSAGADEAFF TGTGCCAGCAGTCCCTCGGCGGGGGCCGATGAAGCTTTCTTT
- TRBJ1-1 - TRBV7-9 CASSLFRGDEAFF TGTGCCAGCAGCTTATTCCGGGGTGATGAAGCTTTCTTT
- TRBJ1-1 - TRBV7-2 CASRTGMNTEAFF TGTGCCAGCCGAACAGGCATGAACACTGAAGCTTTCTTT
- TRBJ1-6 - TRBV6-5 CASIQFRDYNSPLHF TGTGCCAGCATCCAATTCCGGGACTATAATTCACCCCTCCACTTT
- TRBJ2-1 - TRBV7-9 CASSLAGARSEQFF TGTGCCAGCAGCTTAGCGGGGGCAAGATCTGAGCAGTTCTTC
once TRBJ1-1 - TRBV10-3 CAISESGANTEAFF TGTGCCATCAGTGAGTCGGGGGCCAACACTGAAGCTTTCTTT
- TRBJ1-1 TRBD1 TRBV7-9 CASSLGTGGNMNTEAFF TGTGCCAGCAGCCTGGGGACAGGCGGAAACATGAACACTGAAGCTTTCTTT
- TRBJ2-7 - TRBV7-6 CASRLSDSYEQYF TGTGCCAGCAGACTTAGCGACTCCTACGAGCAGTACTTC
- TRBJ1-5 TRBD1 TRBV3-1/TRBV3-2 CASSQGKGQGFNQPQHF TGTGCCAGCAGCCAAGGGAAAGGACAGGGGTTTAATCAGCCCCAGCATTTT
- TRBJ1-2 - TRBV19 CASSLYDTGIDGYTF TGTGCCAGTAGTCTCTACGATACAGGGATTGATGGCTACACCTTC
- TRBJ1-6 TRBD1 TRBV28 CASSLVEGSAGGSPLHF TGTGCCAGCAGTTTGGTTGAGGGATCGGCAGGGGGATCACCCCTCCACTTT
- TRBJ2-7 TRBD1 TRBV6-5 CASREGQNYEQYF TGTGCCAGCAGAGAGGGACAGAACTACGAGCAGTACTTC
- TRBJ2-5 TRBD2 TRBV3-1/TRBV3-2 CASSPSGGVETQYF TGTGCCAGCAGCCCCAGTGGGGGGGTTGAGACCCAGTACTTC
- TRBJ1-1 - TRBV11-2 CASSRLVGGAEAFF TGTGCCAGCAGCCGTTTAGTAGGGGGGGCTGAAGCTTTCTTT
few TRBJ2-4 - TRBV5-1 CASSLGDFIAKNIQYF TGCGCCAGCAGCTTAGGGGACTTTATAGCCAAAAACATTCAGTACTTC
- TRBJ2-1 TRBD2 TRBV18 CASSKLAGGLSSYNEQFF TGTGCCAGCTCTAAACTAGCGGGGGGACTTAGCTCCTACAATGAGCAGTTCTTC
- TRBJ1-3 - TRBV4-2 CASSNVVVSGNTIYF TGTGCCAGCAGCAATGTAGTCGTTTCTGGAAACACCATATATTTT
medium-sized TRBJ2-7 TRBD2 TRBV27 CASSTHLAGAGEQYF TGTGCCAGCAGCACCCATCTAGCGGGGGCAGGCGAGCAGTACTTC
- TRBJ2-3 TRBD1 TRBV5-6 CASSSLQGADTQYF TGTGCCAGCAGCTCCCTACAGGGGGCAGATACGCAGTATTTT
- TRBJ2-3 TRBD2 TRBV11-2 CASSPGLAELTSTDTQYF TGTGCCAGCAGCCCGGGACTAGCGGAGCTGACTAGCACAGATACGCAGTATTTT
once TRBJ2-1 TRBD1 TRBV3-1/TRBV3-2 CASSPGQGYNEQFF TGTGCCAGCAGCCCGGGACAGGGATACAATGAGCAGTTCTTC
- TRBJ2-3 - TRBV13 CASSRTNYMQYF TGTGCCAGCAGTAGGACTAACTACATGCAGTATTTT
- TRBJ1-6 - TRBV28 CASTPARGPLHF TGTGCCAGCACCCCAGCCAGGGGACCCCTCCACTTT
- TRBJ1-4 - TRBV5-1 CASSLLTATGGKLFF TGCGCCAGCAGCCTCCTGACAGCCACCGGGGGAAAACTGTTTTTT
- TRBJ2-3 TRBD1 TRBV18 CASSPDAGQGASSTDTQYF TGTGCCAGCTCACCGGATGCGGGACAGGGGGCTTCTAGCACAGATACGCAGTATTTT
- TRBJ2-2 TRBD1 TRBV28 CASSPDRAKGGTGELFF TGTGCCAGCAGTCCGGACAGGGCCAAAGGTGGGACCGGGGAGCTGTTTTTT
- TRBJ2-5 TRBD1 TRBV7-6 CASSPRGDRGSETQYF TGTGCCAGCAGCCCCAGGGGGGACAGGGGTTCCGAGACCCAGTACTTC
- TRBJ2-2 TRBD2 TRBV6-5 CASSYSWGGTGELFF TGTGCCAGCAGTTACTCGTGGGGGGGCACCGGGGAGCTGTTTTTT
- TRBJ1-6 TRBD1 TRBV11-2 CASSLTGPSPLHF TGTGCCAGCAGCTTGACAGGGCCATCACCCCTCCACTTT
- TRBJ2-5 TRBD1 TRBV6-5 CASIRDRGNQYF TGTGCCAGCATTCGGGACAGGGGTAACCAGTACTTC
- TRBJ2-6 - TRBV4-3 CASSQEGASGANVLTF TGCGCCAGCAGCCAAGAAGGGGCCTCTGGGGCCAACGTCCTGACTTTC
- TRBJ1-4 - TRBV2 CASRAGESATNEKLFF TGTGCCAGCCGGGCAGGGGAATCGGCAACTAATGAAAAACTGTTTTTT
- TRBJ1-5 - TRBV18 CASSAINQPQHF TGTGCCAGCTCAGCGATAAATCAGCCCCAGCATTTT
- TRBJ2-7 - TRBV6-2/TRBV6-3 CASSYSLSVGRNEQYF TGTGCCAGCAGTTACTCGTTGTCAGTGGGCAGAAACGAGCAGTACTTC
- TRBJ1-2 - TRBV3-1/TRBV3-2 CASSRDSYGYTF TGTGCCAGCAGCCGAGACAGCTATGGCTACACCTTC
- TRBJ1-1 - TRBV7-3 CASSFQMNTEAFF TGTGCCAGCAGCTTCCAGATGAACACTGAAGCTTTCTTT
- TRBJ2-3 TRBD2 TRBV6-6 CASTLAPGGGQDTQYF TGTGCCAGCACCCTGGCGCCTGGGGGAGGGCAAGATACGCAGTATTTT
- TRBJ2-1 TRBD2 TRBV27 CASSWAGLAGGNEQFF TGTGCCAGCAGTTGGGCGGGACTAGCGGGGGGTAATGAGCAGTTCTTC
- TRBJ1-1 - TRBV30 CAWSVPRENTEAFF TGTGCCTGGAGTGTTCCCAGGGAGAACACTGAAGCTTTCTTT
- TRBJ2-1 - TRBV5-1 CASSQNNEQFF TGCGCCAGCAGCCAGAACAATGAGCAGTTCTTC
- TRBJ2-3 TRBD1 TRBV5-1 CASGTGDYIDTQYF TGCGCCAGCGGGACAGGAGATTACATAGATACGCAGTATTTT
- TRBJ1-3 - TRBV28 CASSSALRAGNTIYF TGTGCCAGCAGTTCGGCACTCCGAGCGGGAAACACCATATATTTT
- TRBJ2-7 - TRBV7-2 CASSQTRRDYEQYF TGTGCCAGCAGCCAGACCAGACGGGACTACGAGCAGTACTTC
- TRBJ2-3 TRBD2 TRBV19 CAVAGGGTDTQYF TGTGCTGTGGCGGGGGGAGGCACAGATACGCAGTATTTT
- TRBJ2-7 TRBD1 TRBV27 CASSLGTASYEQYF TGTGCCAGCAGTTTAGGGACAGCGTCCTACGAGCAGTACTTC
once TRBJ1-2 - TRBV2 CASSEVGARYGYTF TGTGCCAGCAGTGAAGTTGGGGCCCGCTATGGCTACACCTTC
few TRBJ2-1 - TRBV28 CASSPNRARGLRDEQFF TGTGCCAGCAGTCCTAACAGGGCTCGGGGATTAAGGGACGAGCAGTTCTTC
- TRBJ1-5 - TRBV6-5 CASSYSGAGSQPQHF TGTGCCAGCAGTTACTCGGGGGCAGGGTCTCAGCCCCAGCATTTT